Each of the 27 T cell receptor beta chains below was sequenced from the same sample in a study of molecular identifiers for immune sequencing clone quantification. A single record per CDR3 protein comes from TCRdb applying MiXCR to the PCR reads. There are 100,000 or so distinct CDR3 sequences in the sample; approximately 40% occur only once, and 4% to 5% lies in the top ten. The sequencing input was naive CD8+ T cells from blood, with Jurkat cell RNA spiked in. Documented subset: FACS-sorted CD8+CD4-CCR7+CD45RA+ naive T cells. The receptor source for this set is a human donor in good health. Some libraries in this study had Jurkat cell RNA spiked in.

This clonotype was counted between two and nine times. V and J are TRBV28 and TRBJ2-7, with 7 bases lining up with TRBD1. In germline, CDR1 is MDHEN, CDR2 SYDVKM. The CDR3 consists of 14 residues. V was pared by 6 bases and J by 5 bases, with 10 bases of the junction left unmatched. CDR3 sequence (DNA): TGTGCCAGCAGCCCGGGACAGCCTCTCGACGAGCAGTACTTC. Translation gives CASSPGQPLDEQYF.

This clonotype was seen many times. The chain is built from TRBV7-9 and TRBJ1-5, with 7 bases that match TRBD1. CDR1 is SEHNR and CDR2 is FQNEAQ in the germline V gene (reference sequence). CDR3 length equals 15 residues. V was clipped by 6 bases and J by 1 base; unmatched bases: 6. The CDR3 loop is CASSFGQASNQPQHF. CDR3 nucleotide sequence: TGTGCCAGCAGTTTCGGACAGGCGAGCAATCAGCCCCAGCATTTT. Based on the CDR3 plus reference TRBV7-9 and TRBJ1-5, the full variable domain is DTGVSQNPRHKITKRGQNVTFRCDPISEHNRLYWYRQTLGQGPEFLTYFQNEAQLEKSRLLSDRFSAERPKGSFSTLEIQRTEQGDSAMYLCASSFGQASNQPQHFGDGTRLSIL.

V is TRBV24-1 and J is TRBJ2-1; TRBD2 is a possible D gene (6 bases). Trimming removed 3 bases from V and 6 bases from J, with 17 bases in between. Germline values: CDR1 KGHDR, CDR2 SFDVKD. This CDR3 region has 16 residues. CDR3 protein: CATSDMHTGSRNEQFF. The CDR3 DNA follows: TGTGCCACCAGTGATATGCATACCGGGAGTCGCAATGAGCAGTTCTTC.

The CDR3 DNA is TGTGCCAGCAGCCCCCCTAGTGGGTCCGGGGAGCTGTTTTTT. This sequence encodes CASSPPSGSGELFF. The rearrangement links TRBV7-8 to TRBJ2-2; no definite D call. V lost 5 bases and J lost 6, with 13 bases in between. This CDR3 has 14 amino acids. The V gene's germline CDR1 is SGHVS and CDR2 FQNEAQ.

For this clonotype: A read error may be the cause here, since a much bigger clone is one base away. The CDR3 spells CASSRRTVDTQNF. CDR3 nucleotide sequence: TGTGCCAGCAGCCGTCGGACTGTAGATACGCAGAATTTT. The chain couples TRBV7-7 to TRBJ2-3; weak D call: TRBD2 (5 bases). The CDR3 sequence is 13 residues long. Germline CDR1 reads SSHAT; CDR2 reads FNYEAQ (reference sequence). The variable domain in full, completed from reference TRBV7-7 and TRBJ2-3, reads GAGVSQSPRYKVTKRGQDVTLRCDPISSHATLYWYQQALGQGPEFLTYFNYEAQPDKSGLPSDRFSAERPEGSISTLTIQRTEQRDSAMYRCASSRRTVDTQNFGPGTRLTVL.

Concerning this clonotype: A much larger clone lies one base from this, so it may be a read error. The J gene is TRBJ1-4, the V gene TRBV6-1; 7 bases agree with TRBD1. J lost 7 bases, V lost 6 bases, and 8 bases had no gene match. The CDR3 has 14 amino acids. Germline V CDR1 and CDR2: MNHNS, SASEGT. Here the CDR3 reads CASSATGLAEKLFF. In DNA, the CDR3 is TGTGCCAGCAGCGCGACAGGGTTAGCTGAAAAACTGTTTTTT.

The rearrangement joins TRBV28 to TRBJ2-3; 7 nucleotides match TRBD2. This CDR3 has 18 amino acids. The junction had 10 bases not matched to a gene; V was cut back by 1 base and J by 0 bases. Germline V gene lookup returns CDR1 MDHEN and CDR2 SYDVKM. CDR3 residues: CASSLLGTNGYSTDTQYF. In nucleotides, the CDR3 is TGTGCCAGCAGTTTATTGGGGACTAACGGATATAGCACAGATACGCAGTATTTT.

The rearrangement uses TRBV4-2 and TRBJ2-7; no reliable D call. The germline gives CDR1 LGHNA, CDR2 YNFKEQ. The CDR3 sequence is 12 residues long. Trimming removed 1 base from V and 7 bases from J, with 8 bases in between. CDR3 nucleotide sequence: TGTGCCAGCAGCCAAGGTTGGGATGAGCAGTACTTC. It codes for CASSQGWDEQYF.

This clonotype was seen a few times. The chain uses TRBV15 and TRBJ2-4; D is undetermined. This CDR3 contains 15 residues. V lost 8 bases and J 2 bases, leaving 16 bases between the germline ends. Germline assignment: CDR1 LNHNV and CDR2 YYDKDF (reference sequence). This chain's CDR3 is CATGSAVSSKNIQYF. The CDR3 DNA is TGTGCCACCGGAAGTGCGGTCTCGTCCAAAAACATTCAGTACTTC.

This clonotype has a handful of counts. The chain has TRBV7-2 and TRBJ2-7; 8 bases agree with TRBD1. Trimming took 3 bases from V and 12 from J; bases not matched to a gene: 10. CDR1 and CDR2 from the germline V gene are SGHTA and FQGNSA. This CDR3 region has 13 residues. CDR3 protein: CASSFPGQDPRYF. In nucleotides, the CDR3 is TGTGCCAGCAGCTTCCCGGGACAGGACCCGAGGTACTTC.

This chain joins TRBV20-1 and TRBJ2-3, with 10 positions matching TRBD2. The CDR3 loop spans 15 amino acids. Germline CDR1 and CDR2: DFQATT and SNEGSKA (reference sequence). Trimming removed 2 bases from V and 10 bases from J; junction bases left unmatched: 12. This CDR3 reads CSARLAGESGRAQYF. In DNA, the CDR3 is TGCAGTGCTAGACTAGCGGGAGAGTCGGGTCGGGCGCAGTATTTT.

In this sample, this clonotype turned up once. This may come from a read error, since a much larger clone is one base off. This likely comes from a read error, as the CDR3 has no conserved phenylalanine or tryptophan at its end. The DNA is omitted, as the CDR3 cannot be located on it reliably, and the CDR3 follows TCRdb's listing. This chain links TRBV11-2 with TRBJ2-1; the D call in the table, TRBD2, was not verified against the DNA. The CDR3 region is 12 residues in length, termini included. Germline assignment: CDR1 SGHAT and CDR2 FQNNGV. The CDR3: CASSPGTSGSFI.

This clonotype was picked up many times. V and J are TRBV28 and TRBJ1-1; 8 bases match TRBD1. With V trimmed by 4 bases and J by 1 base, 8 bases remained unmatched. CDR1 is MDHEN, CDR2 SYDVKM, per germline. The CDR3 has 16 amino acids. In DNA, the CDR3 is TGTGCCAGCAGTTCCTTTTCCAGGGGGCGGAACACTGAAGCTTTCTTT. This sequence encodes CASSSFSRGRNTEAFF.

This clonotype was counted at least ten times. This sequence joins TRBV5-1 and TRBJ1-5, with D possibly being TRBD1 (6 bases). This CDR3 has 15 residues. Trimming stripped 2 bases from V and 3 bases from J, with 12 bases between. Germline assignment: CDR1 SGHRS and CDR2 YFSETQ. CDR3 in amino acids: CASSFTGAVNQPQHF. The CDR3 nucleotides are TGCGCCAGCAGCTTCACGGGGGCGGTCAATCAGCCCCAGCATTTT.

This clonotype has more than one count but fewer than ten. The chain joins TRBV27 to TRBJ2-7; 9 positions agree with TRBD2. CDR3 length: 14 residues. Looked up from germline, CDR1 is MNHEY and CDR2 is SMNVEV (reference sequence). V dropped 3 bases and J dropped 3; count of bases not matched to a gene: 3. The CDR3 protein is CASSFAGGGYEQYF. The CDR3 nucleotides read TGTGCCAGCAGTTTTGCGGGAGGGGGCTACGAGCAGTACTTC.

This clonotype was picked up many times. V gene TRBV12-3 or TRBV12-4 combines with J gene TRBJ2-1, with D hard to call. CDR3 length: 13 residues. V dropped 10 bases and J dropped 6 bases, with 16 bases sitting between them. CDR3 bases: TGTGCCACCCGGCCCCCCAGATCCAATGAGCAGTTCTTC. Translated: CATRPPRSNEQFF.

Many counts were recorded for this clonotype. This rearrangement joins TRBV4-1 to TRBJ2-2; D may match TRBD1 or TRBD2 (5 bases each). This CDR3 region has 15 residues. Germline lookup yields CDR1 MGHRA and CDR2 YSYEKL. With 8 bases removed from V and 3 bases from J, the gap between germline ends came to 16 bases. This CDR3 is CASGTEAIDTGELFF. DNA for the CDR3: TGCGCCAGCGGGACGGAGGCGATCGACACCGGGGAGCTGTTTTTT.

This chain uses TRBV20-1 with TRBJ1-2; no clear D. Germline lookup yields CDR1 DFQATT and CDR2 SNEGSKA (reference sequence). V lost 6 bases and J 4 bases, leaving 18 bases between the germline ends. The CDR3 totals 14 residues. DNA of the CDR3: TGCAGTGCCCCCCCCCCGACTGTTTCCTATGGCTACACCTTC. It translates to CSAPPPTVSYGYTF.

The V call is TRBV20-1, the J call TRBJ2-1; 9 bases line up with TRBD2. Unmatched junction bases numbered 15, after V lost 6 bases and J lost 0 bases. This CDR3 is built from 18 residues. Per the germline V gene, CDR1 is DFQATT and CDR2 is SNEGSKA (reference sequence). DNA for the CDR3: TGCAGTGCACCGGGACACCTGACTAGCGGAAGCTCCTACAATGAGCAGTTCTTC. This gives the protein CSAPGHLTSGSSYNEQFF.

This chain links TRBV19 with TRBJ1-2; the match to TRBD1 covers 7 bases. The germline V gene encodes CDR1 LNHDA and CDR2 SQIVND (reference sequence). V lost 4 bases, J lost 6 bases, and 8 bases stayed unmatched. The CDR3 is 14 amino acids. The CDR3 is CASSKLGGANGYTF. Written as DNA, the CDR3 is TGTGCCAGTAGTAAGCTAGGGGGCGCAAATGGCTACACCTTC.

This clonotype was recorded many times. This chain links TRBV27 with TRBJ1-1; D perhaps matches TRBD1 (6 bases). Germline V CDR1 and CDR2: MNHEY, SMNVEV (reference sequence). The CDR3 loop spans 16 amino acids. Trimming shortened V by 5 bases and J by 0 bases, and 16 bases separated the two germline ends. This CDR3 reads CASSTRTAGMNTEAFF. For the CDR3, the DNA is TGTGCCAGCAGTACCAGGACAGCCGGTATGAACACTGAAGCTTTCTTT.

The chain has TRBV6-6 and TRBJ1-5; TRBD1 agrees at 9 bases. V gave up 8 bases and J gave up 2 bases; unmatched junction bases: 1. Per germline, CDR1 MNHNY and CDR2 SVGAGI (reference sequence). This CDR3 is 13 amino acids long. CDR3 bases: TGTGCCAGCCGGACAGGGGGCAATCAGCCCCAGCATTTT. Amino acids: CASRTGGNQPQHF.

The chain links TRBV19 to TRBJ2-1, with D possibly being TRBD1 (6 bases). V was clipped by 1 base and J by 9 bases, with 13 bases between them. The CDR3 runs to 14 residues. Germline V gives CDR1 LNHDA, CDR2 SQIVND (reference sequence). CDR3 amino acids: CASSIVGAPVEQFF. In nucleotides, the CDR3 is TGTGCCAGTAGTATAGTGGGGGCGCCCGTTGAGCAGTTCTTC.

This rearrangement joins TRBV7-8 to TRBJ1-2; D is perhaps TRBD1 (5 bases). Germline assignment: CDR1 SGHVS and CDR2 FQNEAQ. There are 16 residues in the CDR3. V was cut by 5 bases and J by 5 bases, with 21 bases left in between. The CDR3 loop is CASSPSAGRVWYGYTF. Written as DNA, the CDR3 is TGTGCCAGCAGCCCTAGCGCAGGGAGGGTTTGGTATGGCTACACCTTC. Full variable domain (outside the CDR3, taken from reference TRBV7-8 and TRBJ1-2): GAGVSQSPRYKVAKRGQDVALRCDPISGHVSLFWYQQALGQGPEFLTYFQNEAQLDKSGLPSDRFFAERPEGSVSTLKIQRTQQEDSAVYLCASSPSAGRVWYGYTFGSGTRLTVV.

The CDR3 nucleotides read TGTGCCAGCAGTGAAGCGGGGCAGGAAGAGACCCAGTACTTC. As protein: CASSEAGQEETQYF. The chain links TRBV2 to TRBJ2-5; weak D call: TRBD1 (5 bases). V lost 0 bases and J lost 3, with 8 bases in between. The length of the CDR3 is 14 residues. Germline CDR1 reads SNHLY; CDR2 reads FYNNEI.

This sequence joins TRBV9 and TRBJ2-3; D not resolved. Trimming stripped 0 bases from V and 2 bases from J, with 4 bases between. Germline CDR1 is SGDLS and CDR2 is YYNGEE. There are 13 residues in the CDR3. The CDR3 is CASSVVITDTQYF. CDR3 sequence (DNA): TGTGCCAGCAGCGTAGTAATCACAGATACGCAGTATTTT. The full variable domain, in which reference TRBV9 and TRBJ2-3 provide the parts outside the CDR3, is DSGVTQTPKHLITATGQRVTLRCSPRSGDLSVYWYQQSLDQGLQFLIQYYNGEERAKGNILERFSAQQFPDLHSELNLSSLELGDSALYFCASSVVITDTQYFGPGTRLTVL.

This clonotype was observed a handful of times. This chain joins TRBV28 and TRBJ2-5; perhaps TRBD1 as D (6 bases). Germline lookup yields CDR1 MDHEN and CDR2 SYDVKM. The CDR3 runs 15 residues. Trimming took off 5 bases at V and 2 bases at J, with 15 bases between the two ends. CDR3 sequence reads: CASSPRRTEQETQYF. In DNA, the CDR3 is TGTGCCAGCAGTCCCCGGCGGACAGAGCAAGAGACCCAGTACTTC.